The rows below give T cell receptor beta chains drawn from one sample of a study of CD4 T cells in relation to SARS-CoV-2 and coronaviruses. The repertoire was sequenced with immunoSEQ multiplex PCR; TCRdb's copy has only in-frame clones and lacks some. The data show 50,000 to 70,000 clones, 87% seen once. Sequenced input: memory CD4+ T cells from PBMCs. Source of these receptors: a human donor in good health. Each CDR3 is given with its conserved first and last residue. Expanded clones get a size class; other rows say once, few or many, or leave the size out.

CDR3	size	V
CASSLGARIPVEQYF	few	TRBV7-8
CASSYFNSPLHF	.	TRBV6-6
CAWSIKGYSNQPQHF	.	TRBV30
CASSLGQDYEQYF	.	TRBV7-3
CASSPRAVISSYEQYF	once	TRBV11-2
CASSYRPTNEKLFF	.	TRBV6-5
CASSQGVGWGNTIYF	.	TRBV3-1/TRBV3-2
CATSDSGFGEQFF	.	TRBV24-1
CSVGTGARTDTQYF	.	TRBV29-1
CASSVRGPQPQHF	once	TRBV19
CATSRELAGFSTDTQYF	.	TRBV15
CASSPIGSSYNEQFF	.	TRBV18
CASSFRGSEDGYTF	.	TRBV18
CASSGPGTTSPFF	.	TRBV5-1
CASGGANEKLFF	.	TRBV28
CASSERKAGGLADTQYF	.	TRBV25-1
CASSSVGNTIYF	once	TRBV7-6
CASSQGLAGGLLKETQYF	.	TRBV9
CASSSGTGYEQFF	.	TRBV13
CASSAVGGYNAEAFF	.	TRBV7-9
CASSVPPGGGFGSYNEQFF	.	TRBV2
CASSLPPGNSDTQYF	.	TRBV6-5
CASSASTREGNTGELFF	.	TRBV9
CASSLSGTSGLEQYF	.	TRBV7-2
CASSQQERQEQFF	.	TRBV7-2
CASGALAASLSSYEQYF	.	TRBV7-9
CASSSSGRTQYF	.	TRBV28
CASAAGPRQYF	.	TRBV9
CATSGGNQPQHF	few	TRBV24-1
CASRRAGNTEAFF	few	TRBV12-3/TRBV12-4
CASSQDFVQGAYTF	.	TRBV3-1/TRBV3-2
CASSDTRDRGTYEQYF	.	TRBV6-6
CASSPGGAGANVLTF	.	TRBV7-7
CASSLKDGRGGSPLHF	.	TRBV27
CASGRGGTEAFF	.	TRBV11-2
CASSTRQGLTEAFF	.	TRBV7-2
CAWSGGTATNQPQHF	few	TRBV30
CASSSAGHNYGYTF	.	TRBV5-5
CATRGTGSSYNEQFF	.	TRBV24-1
CSASGGQPQHF	.	TRBV20-1
CASSPTGDTQYF	few	TRBV11-2
CASSPGGGSYNEQFF	.	TRBV5-6
CASSQGVGGPWEQYF	.	TRBV14
CASSLDSPRDNEQFF	once	TRBV5-1
CASSRRGEPVVDEYF	.	TRBV6-1
CASSLGQRFEQYF	.	TRBV7-2
CASSPSVGQPQHF	.	TRBV18
CASSRESYGYTF	.	TRBV11-2
CASSFSGSFEEAFF	.	TRBV7-8
CASSLAYRQGRYEQYF	.	TRBV5-6
CAWSPGRGEAFF	.	TRBV30
CATSDGQLSGNTIYF	.	TRBV15
CASSLTTGEQYF	.	TRBV28
CASSLGLEQYF	.	TRBV7-2
CASSVGAGSLTEAFF	.	TRBV4-3